This T cell receptor beta chain was profiled in a study of graft-versus-host responses after intestinal transplantation. Study summary: Multivisceral, liver-intestinal, or isolated intestinal grafts went to recipients. Among the recipients, all got anti-thymocyte globulin induction and then tacrolimus and steroids for approximately 3 years. Regarding the study as a whole: Allografts from individuals with graft-donor T cell macrochimerism displayed high graft-versus-host to host-versus-graft clonal ratios. Some GvH clones appeared in ileal mucosa or blood before recipient bone marrow.

CDR1 and CDR2 (germline): LGHNT, FRNRAP. This CDR3 has 16 residues. V lost 5 bases to trimming and J lost 4 bases, with 18 bases between them. On this clone itself: No antigen is known for it.

Data came from immunoSEQ multiplex PCR; TCRdb stores just in-frame clones and leaves some out. The profile covers 95,000 to 110,000 clones, with roughly 86% appearing a single time and about 0.75% taken by the ten largest. The sequenced sample was unstimulated CD4+ T cells sorted from spleen or lymph node cells, obtained before transplant. The sequence was obtained from a human donor who was the organ donor for an intestinal transplant. The V and J genes are TRBV12-5 and TRBJ2-1; no reliable D call. CDR3 in amino acids: CASGPDLVGSYNEQFF. The CDR3 region has the DNA TGTGCTAGTGGTCCGGACCTGGTAGGAAGTTACAATGAGCAGTTCTTC.